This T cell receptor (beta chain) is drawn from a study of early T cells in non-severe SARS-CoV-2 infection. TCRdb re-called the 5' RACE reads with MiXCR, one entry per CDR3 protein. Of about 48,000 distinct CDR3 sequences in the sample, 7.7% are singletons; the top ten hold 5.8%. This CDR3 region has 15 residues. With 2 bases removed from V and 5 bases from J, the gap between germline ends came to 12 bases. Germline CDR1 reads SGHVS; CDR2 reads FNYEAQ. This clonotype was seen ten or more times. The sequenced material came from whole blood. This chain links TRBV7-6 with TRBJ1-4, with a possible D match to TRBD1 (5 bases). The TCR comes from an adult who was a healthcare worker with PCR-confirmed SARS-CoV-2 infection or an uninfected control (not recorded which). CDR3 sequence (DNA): TGTGCCAGCAGCTTAAAAGGGACCACCAATGAAAAACTGTTTTTT. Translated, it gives CASSLKGTTNEKLFF. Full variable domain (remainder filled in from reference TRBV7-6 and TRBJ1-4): GAGVSQSPRYKVTKRGQDVALRCDPISGHVSLYWYRQALGQGPEFLTYFNYEAQQDKSGLPNDRFSAERPEGSISTLTIQRTEQRDSAMYRCASSLKGTTNEKLFFGSGTQLSVL.